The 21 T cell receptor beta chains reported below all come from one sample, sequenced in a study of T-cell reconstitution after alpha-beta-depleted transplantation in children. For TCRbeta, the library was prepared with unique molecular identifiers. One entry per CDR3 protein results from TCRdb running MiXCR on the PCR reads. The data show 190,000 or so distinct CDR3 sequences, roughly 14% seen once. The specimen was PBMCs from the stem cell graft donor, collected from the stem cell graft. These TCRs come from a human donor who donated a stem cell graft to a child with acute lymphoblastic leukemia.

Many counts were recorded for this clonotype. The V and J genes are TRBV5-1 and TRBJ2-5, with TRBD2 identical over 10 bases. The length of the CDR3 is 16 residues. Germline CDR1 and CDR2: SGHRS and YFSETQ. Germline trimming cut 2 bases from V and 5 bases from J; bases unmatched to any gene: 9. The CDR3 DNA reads TGCGCCAGCAGCTTAGCCGGGACTAGCGAGGGCGAGACCCAGTACTTC. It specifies CASSLAGTSEGETQYF.

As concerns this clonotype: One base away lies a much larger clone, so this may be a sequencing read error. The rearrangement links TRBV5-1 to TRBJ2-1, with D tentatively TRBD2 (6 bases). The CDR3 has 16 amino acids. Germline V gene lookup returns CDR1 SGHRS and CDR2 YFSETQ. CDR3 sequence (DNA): TGCGCCAGCAGCCCTGGACTACTAGTCTCCTGCAATGAGCAGTTCTTC. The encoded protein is CASSPGLLVSCNEQFF.

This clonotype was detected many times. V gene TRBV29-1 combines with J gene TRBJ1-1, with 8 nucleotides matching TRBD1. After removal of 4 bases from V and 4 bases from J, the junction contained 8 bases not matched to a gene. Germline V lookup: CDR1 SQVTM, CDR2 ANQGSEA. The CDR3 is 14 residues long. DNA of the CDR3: TGCAGCGTTGTGGAGCGGACAGGGTCCACTGAAGCTTTCTTT. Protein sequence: CSVVERTGSTEAFF.

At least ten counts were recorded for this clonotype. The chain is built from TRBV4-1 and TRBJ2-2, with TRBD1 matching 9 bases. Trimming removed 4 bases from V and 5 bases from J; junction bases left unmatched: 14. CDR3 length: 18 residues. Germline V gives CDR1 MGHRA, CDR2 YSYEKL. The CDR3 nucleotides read TGCGCCAGCAGCCCGAAAGGGGGACAGGGATTCTCAACCGGGGAGCTGTTTTTT. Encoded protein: CASSPKGGQGFSTGELFF.

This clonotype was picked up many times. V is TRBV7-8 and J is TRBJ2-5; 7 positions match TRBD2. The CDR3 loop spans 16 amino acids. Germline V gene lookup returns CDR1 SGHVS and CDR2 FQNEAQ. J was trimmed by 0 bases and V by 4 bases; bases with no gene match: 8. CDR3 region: CASSSRLALYQETQYF. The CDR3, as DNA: TGTGCCAGCAGCTCCAGACTAGCATTGTACCAAGAGACCCAGTACTTC.

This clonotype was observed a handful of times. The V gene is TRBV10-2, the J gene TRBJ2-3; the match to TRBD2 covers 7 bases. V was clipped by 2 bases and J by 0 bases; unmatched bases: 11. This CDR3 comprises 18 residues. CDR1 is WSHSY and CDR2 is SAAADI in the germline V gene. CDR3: CASSEPSGILISTDTQYF. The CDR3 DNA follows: TGCGCCAGCAGTGAGCCTAGCGGAATACTGATTAGCACAGATACGCAGTATTTT.

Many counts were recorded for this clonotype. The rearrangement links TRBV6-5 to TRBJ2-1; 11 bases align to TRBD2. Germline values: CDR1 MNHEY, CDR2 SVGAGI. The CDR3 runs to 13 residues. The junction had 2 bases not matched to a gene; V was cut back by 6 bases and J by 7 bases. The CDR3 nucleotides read TGTGCCAGCAGGACTAGCGGGGCGAATGAGCAGTTCTTC. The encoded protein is CASRTSGANEQFF.

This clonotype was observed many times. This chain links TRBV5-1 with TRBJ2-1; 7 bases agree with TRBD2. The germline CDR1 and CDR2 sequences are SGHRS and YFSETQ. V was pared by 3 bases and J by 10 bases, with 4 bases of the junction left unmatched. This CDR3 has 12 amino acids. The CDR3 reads CASSWGTMEQFF. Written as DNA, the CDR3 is TGCGCCAGCAGCTGGGGGACTATGGAGCAGTTCTTC. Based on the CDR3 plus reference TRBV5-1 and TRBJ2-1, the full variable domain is KAGVTQTPRYLIKTRGQQVTLSCSPISGHRSVSWYQQTPGQGLQFLFEYFSETQRNKGNFPGRFSGRQFSNSRSEMNVSTLELGDSALYLCASSWGTMEQFFGPGTRLTVL.

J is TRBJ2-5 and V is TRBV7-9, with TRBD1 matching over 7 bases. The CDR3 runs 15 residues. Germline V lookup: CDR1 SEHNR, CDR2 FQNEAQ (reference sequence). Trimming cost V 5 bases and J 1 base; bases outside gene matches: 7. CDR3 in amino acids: CASSNPTGPQETQYF. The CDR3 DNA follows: TGTGCCAGCAGCAATCCGACAGGGCCCCAAGAGACCCAGTACTTC.

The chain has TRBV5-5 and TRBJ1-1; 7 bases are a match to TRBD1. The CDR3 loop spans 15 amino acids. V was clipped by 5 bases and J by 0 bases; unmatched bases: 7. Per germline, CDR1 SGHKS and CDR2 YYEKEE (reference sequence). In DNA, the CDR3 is TGTGCCAGCAGACGTCCCGGGACAGTGAACACTGAAGCTTTCTTT. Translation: CASRRPGTVNTEAFF.

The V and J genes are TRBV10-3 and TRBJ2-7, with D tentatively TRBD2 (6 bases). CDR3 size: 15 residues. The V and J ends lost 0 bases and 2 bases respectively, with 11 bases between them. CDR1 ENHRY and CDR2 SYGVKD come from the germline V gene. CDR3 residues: CAISESRREAYEQYF. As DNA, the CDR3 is TGTGCCATCAGTGAGTCTCGGCGGGAAGCCTACGAGCAGTACTTC.

CDR3 DNA sequence: TGTGCCAGCAGCTCCAGGCGGGGGGCGGTGGAGACCCAGTACTTC. Protein sequence: CASSSRRGAVETQYF. The V and J genes are TRBV7-8 and TRBJ2-5; the match to TRBD2 covers 8 bases. After removal of 4 bases from V and 5 bases from J, the junction contained 9 bases not matched to a gene. Per the germline V gene, CDR1 is SGHVS and CDR2 is FQNEAQ. CDR3 length equals 15 residues.

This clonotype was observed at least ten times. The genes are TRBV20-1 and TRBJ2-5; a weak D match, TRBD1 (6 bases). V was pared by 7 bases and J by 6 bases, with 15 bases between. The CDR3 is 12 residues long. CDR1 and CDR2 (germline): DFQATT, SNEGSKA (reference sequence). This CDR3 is CSVPGQGKTQYF. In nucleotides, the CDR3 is TGCAGTGTCCCGGGACAAGGAAAGACCCAGTACTTC.

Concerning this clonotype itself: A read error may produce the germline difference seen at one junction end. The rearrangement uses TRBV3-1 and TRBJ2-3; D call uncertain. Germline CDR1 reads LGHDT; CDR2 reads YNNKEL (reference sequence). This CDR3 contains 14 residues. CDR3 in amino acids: CASSQTYSTNTQYF. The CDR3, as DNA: TGTGCCAGCAGCCAGACTTATAGCACAAATACGCAGTATTTT.

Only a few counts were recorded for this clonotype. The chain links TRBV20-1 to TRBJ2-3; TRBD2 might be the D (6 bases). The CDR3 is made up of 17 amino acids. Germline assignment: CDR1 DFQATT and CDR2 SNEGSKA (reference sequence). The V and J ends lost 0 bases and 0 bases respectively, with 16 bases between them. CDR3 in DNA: TGCAGTGCTAGAGATTACGGAGCGGGCTTTAGCACAGATACGCAGTATTTT. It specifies CSARDYGAGFSTDTQYF.

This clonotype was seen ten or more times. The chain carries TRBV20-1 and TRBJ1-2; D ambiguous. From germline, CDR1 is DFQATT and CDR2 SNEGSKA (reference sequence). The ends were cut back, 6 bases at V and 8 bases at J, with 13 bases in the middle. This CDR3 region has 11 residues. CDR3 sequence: CSATDFTGYTF. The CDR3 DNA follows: TGCAGTGCCACGGACTTTACGGGCTACACCTTC.

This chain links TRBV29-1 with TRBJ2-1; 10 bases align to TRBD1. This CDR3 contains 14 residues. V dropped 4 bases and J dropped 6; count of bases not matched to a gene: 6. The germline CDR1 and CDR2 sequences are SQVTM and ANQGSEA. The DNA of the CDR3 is TGCAGCGTTGGGGGGACAGGGGAATTCAATGAGCAGTTCTTC. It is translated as CSVGGTGEFNEQFF.

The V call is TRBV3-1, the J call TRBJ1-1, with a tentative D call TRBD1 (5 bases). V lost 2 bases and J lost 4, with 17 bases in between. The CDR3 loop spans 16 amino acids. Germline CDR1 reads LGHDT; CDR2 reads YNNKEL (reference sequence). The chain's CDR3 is CASSQLPSRVATEAFF. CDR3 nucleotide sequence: TGTGCCAGCAGCCAACTCCCCTCCAGGGTCGCCACTGAAGCTTTCTTT. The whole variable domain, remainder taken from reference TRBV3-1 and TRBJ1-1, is DTAVSQTPKYLVTQMGNDKSIKCEQNLGHDTMYWYKQDSKKFLKIMFSYNNKELIINETVPNRFSPKSPDKAHLNLHINSLELGDSAVYFCASSQLPSRVATEAFFGQGTRLTVV.

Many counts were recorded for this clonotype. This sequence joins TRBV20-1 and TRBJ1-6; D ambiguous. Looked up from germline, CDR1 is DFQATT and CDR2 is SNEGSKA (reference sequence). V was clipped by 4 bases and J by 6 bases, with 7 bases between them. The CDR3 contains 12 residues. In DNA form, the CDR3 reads TGCAGTGCTATAGGAGCTAATTCACCCCTCCACTTT. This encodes CSAIGANSPLHF.

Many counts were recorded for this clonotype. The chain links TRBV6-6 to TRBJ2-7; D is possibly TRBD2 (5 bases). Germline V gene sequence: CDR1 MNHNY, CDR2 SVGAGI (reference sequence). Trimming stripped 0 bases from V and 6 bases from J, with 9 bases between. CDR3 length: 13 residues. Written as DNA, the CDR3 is TGTGCCAGCAGTTACTCGAGAGAGGGCGAGCAGTACTTC. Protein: CASSYSREGEQYF.

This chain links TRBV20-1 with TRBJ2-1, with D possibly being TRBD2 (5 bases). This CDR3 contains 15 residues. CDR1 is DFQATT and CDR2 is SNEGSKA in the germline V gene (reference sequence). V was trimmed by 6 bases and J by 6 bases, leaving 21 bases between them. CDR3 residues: CSASRPGSRFNEQFF. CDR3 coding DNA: TGCAGTGCAAGCAGGCCGGGATCCCGTTTCAATGAGCAGTTCTTC.